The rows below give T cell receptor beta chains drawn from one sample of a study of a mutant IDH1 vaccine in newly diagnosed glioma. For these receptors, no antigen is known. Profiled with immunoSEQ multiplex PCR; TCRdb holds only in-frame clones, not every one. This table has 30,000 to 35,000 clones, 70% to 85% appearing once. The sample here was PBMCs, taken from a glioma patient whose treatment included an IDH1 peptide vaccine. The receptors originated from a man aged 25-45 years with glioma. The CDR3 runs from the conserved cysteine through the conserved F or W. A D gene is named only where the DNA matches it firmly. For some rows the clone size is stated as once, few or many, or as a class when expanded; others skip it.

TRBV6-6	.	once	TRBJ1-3	CASSYSYGNTIYF	TGTGCCAGCAGTTACTCGTATGGAAACACCATATATTTT
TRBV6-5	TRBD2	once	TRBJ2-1	CASSYLGAGGFDEQFF	TGTGCCAGCAGTTACCTCGGGGCGGGAGGGTTCGATGAGCAGTTCTTC
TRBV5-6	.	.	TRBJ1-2	CASSLVGSINYGYTF	TGTGCCAGCAGCTTGGTGGGGTCGATCAACTATGGCTACACCTTC
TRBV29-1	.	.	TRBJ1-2	CSVPTAGYGNGYTF	TGCAGCGTCCCCACTGCTGGGTATGGGAATGGCTACACCTTC
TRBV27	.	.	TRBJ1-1	CASSFAGVNTEAFF	TGTGCCAGCAGTTTCGCAGGGGTGAACACTGAAGCTTTCTTT
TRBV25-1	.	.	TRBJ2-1	CASSETLPGRGSNEQFF	TGTGCCAGCAGTGAAACCCTACCCGGACGGGGATCCAATGAGCAGTTCTTC
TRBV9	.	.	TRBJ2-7	CASSVEGGWESYEQYF	TGTGCCAGCAGCGTAGAGGGGGGATGGGAATCCTACGAGCAGTACTTC
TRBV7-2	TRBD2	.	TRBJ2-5	CASSWGLAGVQETQYF	TGTGCCAGCAGCTGGGGGCTAGCGGGGGTTCAAGAGACCCAGTACTTC
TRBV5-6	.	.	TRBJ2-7	CASSLGFYEQYF	TGTGCCAGCAGCTTGGGGTTCTACGAGCAGTACTTC
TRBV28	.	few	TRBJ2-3	CASSLSRGKWSTDTQYF	TGTGCCAGCAGTTTATCTCGAGGGAAGTGGAGCACAGATACGCAGTATTTT
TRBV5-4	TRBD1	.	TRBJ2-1	CASSWDRSNEQFF	TGTGCCAGCAGCTGGGACAGGTCCAATGAGCAGTTCTTC
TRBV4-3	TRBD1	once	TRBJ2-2	CASSQGGTGYPGELFF	TGCGCCAGCAGCCAAGGGGGGACAGGATATCCCGGGGAGCTGTTTTTT
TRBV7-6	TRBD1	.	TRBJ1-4	CASSLSTGGREKLFF	TGTGCCAGCAGCTTGTCGACAGGGGGCAGGGAAAAACTGTTTTTT
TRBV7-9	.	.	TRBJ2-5	CASSLRWGGGRQETQYF	TGTGCCAGCAGCTTACGATGGGGAGGGGGGAGGCAAGAGACCCAGTACTTC
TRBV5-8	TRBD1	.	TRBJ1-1	CASSFPGTGGTEAFF	TGTGCCAGCAGCTTCCCCGGGACAGGGGGCACTGAAGCTTTCTTT